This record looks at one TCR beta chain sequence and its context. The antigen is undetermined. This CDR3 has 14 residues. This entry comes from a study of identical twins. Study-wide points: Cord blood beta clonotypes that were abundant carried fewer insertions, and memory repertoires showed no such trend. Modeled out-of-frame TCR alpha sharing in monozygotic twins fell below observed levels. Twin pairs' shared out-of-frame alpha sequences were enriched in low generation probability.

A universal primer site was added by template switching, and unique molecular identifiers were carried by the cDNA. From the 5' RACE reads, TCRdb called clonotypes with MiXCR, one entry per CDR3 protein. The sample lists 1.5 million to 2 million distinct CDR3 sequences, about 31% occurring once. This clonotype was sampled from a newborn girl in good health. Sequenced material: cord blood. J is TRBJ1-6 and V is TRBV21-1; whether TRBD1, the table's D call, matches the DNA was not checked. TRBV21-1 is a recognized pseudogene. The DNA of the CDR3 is TGTGCCAGCGGTTGGGTCATGGGGGATTCACCCCTCCACTTT. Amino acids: CASGWVMGDSPLHF.